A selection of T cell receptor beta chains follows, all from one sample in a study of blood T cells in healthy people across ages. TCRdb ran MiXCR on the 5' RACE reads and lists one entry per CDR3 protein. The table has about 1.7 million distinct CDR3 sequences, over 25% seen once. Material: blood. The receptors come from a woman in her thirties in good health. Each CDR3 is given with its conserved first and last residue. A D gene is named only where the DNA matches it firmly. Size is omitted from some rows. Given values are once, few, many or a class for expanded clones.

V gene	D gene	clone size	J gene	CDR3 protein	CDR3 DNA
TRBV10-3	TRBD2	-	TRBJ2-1	CAIRRDLAGPNNEQFF	TGTGCCATCAGGAGGGACCTAGCGGGGCCTAACAATGAGCAGTTCTTC
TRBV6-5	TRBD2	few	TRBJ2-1	CASSYSRLAGRNEQFF	TGTGCCAGCAGTTACTCGAGGCTAGCGGGGCGGAATGAGCAGTTCTTC
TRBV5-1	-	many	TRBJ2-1	CASSLEVYNYNEQFF	TGCGCCAGCAGCTTGGAGGTCTACAACTACAATGAGCAGTTCTTC
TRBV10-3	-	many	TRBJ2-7	CAISDTGYEQYF	TGTGCCATCAGTGATACAGGATACGAGCAGTACTTC
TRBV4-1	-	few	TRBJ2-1	CASSQLGGTDEQFF	TGCGCCAGCAGCCAACTGGGGGGCACGGATGAGCAGTTCTTC
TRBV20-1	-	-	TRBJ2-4	CSAADGNIQYF	TGCAGTGCTGCCGACGGTAACATTCAGTACTTC
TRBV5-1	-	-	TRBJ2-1	CATSFGGSIYNEQFF	TGCGCCACCAGCTTTGGAGGGTCAATATACAATGAGCAGTTCTTC
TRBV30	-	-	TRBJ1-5	CAWRGAFSNQPQHF	TGTGCCTGGAGGGGGGCGTTCAGCAATCAGCCCCAGCATTTT
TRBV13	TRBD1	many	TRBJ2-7	CASSPGTGKTYEQYF	TGTGCCAGCAGCCCTGGGACAGGGAAGACCTACGAGCAGTACTTC
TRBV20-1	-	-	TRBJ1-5	CSARDSTGGLVQPQHF	TGCAGTGCTAGAGACTCTACTGGGGGGTTGGTTCAGCCCCAGCATTTT
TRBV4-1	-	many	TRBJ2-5	CASSQGGLQETQYF	TGCGCCAGCAGCCAAGGGGGGCTCCAAGAGACCCAGTACTTC
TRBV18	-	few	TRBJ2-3	CASSPPSEDTQYF	TGTGCCAGCTCACCACCGTCCGAGGATACGCAGTATTTT
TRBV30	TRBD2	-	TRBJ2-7	CAWRLAGGTYEQYF	TGTGCCTGGAGACTAGCGGGGGGGACCTACGAGCAGTACTTC